This TCR beta chain was identified during a study of CD8 T cells in ankylosing spondylitis. A note on this clonotype: Its antigen remains unidentified.

The authors made TCR beta libraries by quantitative 5'-RACE with molecular barcodes. TCRdb recomputed calls from the 5' RACE reads with MiXCR, one row per CDR3 protein. The sample shows about 250,000 distinct CDR3 sequences, 15% to 20% of them seen only once. Findings of the study overall: Clones linked with disease were CD8+ and fairly uncommon in the peripheral blood. Matched ankylosing spondylitis synovial fluid reportedly contained a significantly enriched population of disease-linked clones.

Trimming removed 0 bases from V and 14 bases from J, with 16 bases in between. The CDR3 has 14 residues. CDR1 is LNHNV and CDR2 is YYDKDF in the germline V gene (reference sequence). The rearrangement joins TRBV15 to TRBJ1-4; weak D call: TRBD1 (5 bases). The sample taken for sequencing was blood, either unsorted or a sorted T cell fraction (not recorded which). This clonotype was sampled from a male donor with ankylosing spondylitis or in good health (not recorded which). CDR3 in amino acids: CATSRDRGDGALFF. CDR3 DNA: TGTGCCACCAGCAGAGATCGGGGGGACGGAGCCCTGTTTTTT.